This T cell receptor (beta chain) was captured in a study of blood T cell repertoires in COVID-19. This CDR3 has 14 residues. Looked up from germline, CDR1 is MGHRA and CDR2 is YSYEKL. V was shortened by 2 bases and J by 7 bases, with 12 bases between the two germline ends. Profiling relied on immunoSEQ multiplex PCR, and the TCRdb table lists in-frame clones only, not all of them. The data show 380,000 or so clones, approximately 87% seen once. J is TRBJ2-1 and V is TRBV4-1; D possibly corresponds to TRBD2 (5 bases). The source of this sequence is a woman in her 30s with acute COVID-19. Input material: PBMCs or T cells enriched from blood (not recorded which). In DNA, the CDR3 is TGCGCCAGCAGCCAATTGGGGAGCGAGAATGAGCAGTTCTTC. Its protein is CASSQLGSENEQFF.